The 4 T cell receptor beta chains below come from one sample, sequenced in a study of T cell responses to AZD1222 COVID-19 vaccine. Profiling relied on immunoSEQ multiplex PCR, and the TCRdb table lists in-frame clones only, not all of them. Here the sample spans approximately 150,000 clones, approximately 90% being singletons. This material consisted of peripheral blood, taken 28 days after the second AZD1222 dose. The source of these receptors is an adult who received the AZD1222 COVID-19 vaccine.

The chain uses TRBV9 and TRBJ2-7; a possible D gene is TRBD1 (6 bases). Germline values: CDR1 SGDLS, CDR2 YYNGEE. The CDR3 contains 13 residues. V lost 4 bases and J lost 5, with 13 bases in between. The CDR3 is CASSTRQDDEQYF. The CDR3 bases are TGTGCCAGCAGCACCCGACAGGACGACGAGCAGTACTTC.

V gene TRBV3-1 (or the pseudogene TRBV3-2) combines with J gene TRBJ1-1; D not resolved. CDR1 and CDR2 (germline): LGHDT, YNNKEL (reference sequence). Trimming removed 4 bases at V and 1 base at J, with 16 bases between. The CDR3 spans 16 residues. In DNA, the CDR3 is TGTGCCAGCAGCCCCAAGAGTTGGATCAGGAACACTGAAGCTTTCTTT. Translating gives CASSPKSWIRNTEAFF.

The chain is built from TRBV19 and TRBJ2-7; D is perhaps TRBD1 (6 bases). Germline-derived CDR1 and CDR2 are LNHDA and SQIVND (reference sequence). V lost 4 bases, J lost 5 bases, and 15 bases lay in between. CDR3 length: 14 amino acids. The CDR3 sequence is CASSTDSLLDEQYF. CDR3 nucleotide sequence: TGTGCCAGTAGTACGGACAGCCTTCTCGACGAGCAGTACTTC.

The V call is TRBV1, the J call TRBJ2-3; TRBD2, the table's D call, was not compared with the DNA. TRBV1 is a recognized pseudogene. The CDR3 is 17 residues long. CDR3 in DNA: TGCACCAGCAGCCAGGACGTTAGCGGGCGTTACGCGGATACGCAGTATTTT. Protein: CTSSQDVSGRYADTQYF.